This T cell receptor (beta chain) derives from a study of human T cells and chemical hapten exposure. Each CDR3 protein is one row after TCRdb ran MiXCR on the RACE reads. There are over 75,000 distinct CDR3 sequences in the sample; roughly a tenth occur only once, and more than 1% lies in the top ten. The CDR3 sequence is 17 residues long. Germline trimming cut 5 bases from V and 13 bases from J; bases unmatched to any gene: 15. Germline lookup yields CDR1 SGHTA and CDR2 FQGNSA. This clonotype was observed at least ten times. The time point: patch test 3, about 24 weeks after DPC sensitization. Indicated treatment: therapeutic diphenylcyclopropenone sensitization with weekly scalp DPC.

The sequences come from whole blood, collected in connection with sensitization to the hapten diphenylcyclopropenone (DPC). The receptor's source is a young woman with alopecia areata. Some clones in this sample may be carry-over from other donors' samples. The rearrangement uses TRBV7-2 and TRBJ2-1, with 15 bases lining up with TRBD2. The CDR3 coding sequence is TGTGCCAGCAGCAAATCTCGGACTAGCGGGAGGGCCAGTATCCAGTTCTTC. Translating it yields CASSKSRTSGRASIQFF.